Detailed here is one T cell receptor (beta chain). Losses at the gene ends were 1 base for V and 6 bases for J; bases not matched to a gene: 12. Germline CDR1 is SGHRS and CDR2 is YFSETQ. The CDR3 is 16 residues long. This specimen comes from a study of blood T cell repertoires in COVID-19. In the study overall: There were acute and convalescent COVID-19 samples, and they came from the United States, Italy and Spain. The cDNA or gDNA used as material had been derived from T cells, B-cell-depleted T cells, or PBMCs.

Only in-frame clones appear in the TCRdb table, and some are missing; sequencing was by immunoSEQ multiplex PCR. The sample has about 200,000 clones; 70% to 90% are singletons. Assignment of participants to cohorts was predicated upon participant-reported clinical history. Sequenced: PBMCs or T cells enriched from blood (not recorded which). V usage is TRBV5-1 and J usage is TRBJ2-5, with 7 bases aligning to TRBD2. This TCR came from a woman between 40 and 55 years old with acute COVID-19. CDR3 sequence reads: CASSLNQGRAAKTQYF. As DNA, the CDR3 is TGCGCCAGCAGCTTGAACCAAGGGAGGGCGGCGAAGACCCAGTACTTC.